The 30 T cell receptor beta chains below were found in one sample sequenced in a study of early T cells in non-severe SARS-CoV-2 infection (TCRdb year 2021). Library prep was done by 5' RACE. The data were produced on a NextSeq 500. The public reads were quality trimmed at Q25 with fastp and then assembled into clones with MiXCR by TCRdb, keeping productive beta chains. Here each entry gathers all rows of one CDR3 protein and keeps the most common genes and DNA. For this sample the table gives over 25,000 distinct CDR3 sequences, of which about 6% were detected only once. Of the sample, approximately 13% falls within the top ten clones. The sample taken for sequencing was whole blood. The receptor source for this set is an adult who was a healthcare worker with PCR-confirmed SARS-CoV-2 infection or an uninfected control (not recorded which).

This clonotype was counted at least ten times. The chain couples TRBV29-1 to TRBJ2-5, with 14 bases fitting TRBD2. This CDR3 contains 17 residues. Germline CDR1 reads SQVTM; CDR2 reads ANQGSEA. J gave up 3 bases and V 2 bases, and 8 bases lay outside the gene matches. DNA of the CDR3: TGCAGCGTTGAACGATCTTCGGGACTAGCGGGGGAAGAGACCCAGTACTTC. Translated: CSVERSSGLAGEETQYF.

This clonotype showed up many times. The genes are TRBV6-1 and TRBJ1-2; D remains ambiguous. CDR1 and CDR2 (germline): MNHNS, SASEGT. The V end was cut by 3 bases, the J end by 2 bases, with 10 bases between. The CDR3 runs to 14 residues. The DNA of the CDR3 is TGTGCCAGCAGTGATAACGGAAGAAACTATGGCTACACCTTC. It codes for CASSDNGRNYGYTF.

The CDR3 DNA reads TGTGCCAGCAGCGCCCAGACAGGGTTCTCAGTAAGCTCCTATAATTCACCCCTCCACTTT. Its protein is CASSAQTGFSVSSYNSPLHF. This chain connects TRBV7-8 to TRBJ1-6, with 7 bases lining up with TRBD1. The CDR3 covers 20 residues. The germline V gene has CDR1 SGHVS and CDR2 FQNEAQ. Germline trimming cut 5 bases from V and 0 bases from J; bases unmatched to any gene: 16.

This clonotype was seen at least ten times. The V call is TRBV20-1, the J call TRBJ1-1, with TRBD1 matching over 12 bases. Germline V gene sequence: CDR1 DFQATT, CDR2 SNEGSKA (reference sequence). This CDR3 spans 16 amino acids. Germline trimming cut 6 bases from V and 5 bases from J; bases unmatched to any gene: 13. DNA for the CDR3: TGCAGTGCGTTTACCGGGACAGGGGGCAAGGGAACTGAAGCTTTCTTT. Its protein product is CSAFTGTGGKGTEAFF.

This clonotype came up many times. V and J are TRBV6-2 or TRBV6-3 and TRBJ1-2, with TRBD1 as a possible D gene (5 bases). V lost 6 bases and J lost 2, with 13 bases in between. CDR1 MNHEY and CDR2 SVGEGT come from the germline V gene. This CDR3 region has 14 residues. CDR3 in amino acids: CASSKSTGNYGYTF. CDR3 nucleotide sequence: TGTGCCAGCAGCAAAAGCACAGGCAACTATGGCTACACCTTC.

This clonotype ranks as medium-sized. The genes are TRBV7-6 and TRBJ2-7; the match to TRBD1 covers 7 bases. This CDR3 has 15 residues. The J segment lost 3 bases and the V segment lost 4 bases, leaving 9 bases of the junction unmatched. The germline CDR1 and CDR2 sequences are SGHVS and FNYEAQ. The CDR3 sequence is CASSYEPGQSYEQYF. CDR3 DNA sequence: TGTGCCAGCAGCTACGAACCGGGACAGAGCTACGAGCAGTACTTC.

This clonotype was found many times. The chain is built from TRBV28 and TRBJ2-4; weak D call: TRBD1 (6 bases). CDR1 is MDHEN and CDR2 is SYDVKM in the germline V gene. The CDR3 extends over 16 amino acids. Trimming pared 5 bases from V and 4 bases from J, leaving 18 bases between. The CDR3 nucleotides are TGTGCCAGCAGTCCCCGACAGGACCGGATAAAAAACATTCAGTACTTC. The encoded protein is CASSPRQDRIKNIQYF.

There are many counts of this clonotype. V and J are TRBV20-1 and TRBJ2-7, with TRBD1 matching over 7 bases. V shed 5 bases, J shed 0 bases, and the junction held 7 bases outside the gene matches. Germline V gives CDR1 DFQATT, CDR2 SNEGSKA (reference sequence). This CDR3 is built from 14 residues. This CDR3 reads CSAQPDRNSYEQYF. CDR3 in DNA: TGCAGTGCTCAGCCGGACAGGAACTCCTACGAGCAGTACTTC.

The table lists this clonotype with many counts. The chain employs TRBV7-9 and TRBJ1-6, with D unclear. This CDR3 comprises 14 residues. Between the trimmed V and J ends, which lost 1 base and 4 bases, there was a span of 5 bases. Germline assignment: CDR1 SEHNR and CDR2 FQNEAQ (reference sequence). The CDR3 spells CASSLEQYNSPLHF. DNA of the CDR3: TGTGCCAGCAGCTTAGAACAGTATAATTCACCCCTCCACTTT.

This clonotype occurred many times. J is TRBJ1-5 and V is TRBV7-9, with D possibly matching TRBD1 (5 bases). Germline V gives CDR1 SEHNR, CDR2 FQNEAQ (reference sequence). V lost 5 bases, J lost 4 bases, and 15 bases lay in between. The CDR3 length is 15 residues. The CDR3 sequence is CASSPGTATNQPQHF. The CDR3 DNA reads as TGTGCCAGCAGCCCCGGGACTGCCACAAATCAGCCCCAGCATTTT. Full variable domain (outside the CDR3, taken from reference TRBV7-9 and TRBJ1-5): DTGVSQNPRHKITKRGQNVTFRCDPISEHNRLYWYRQTLGQGPEFLTYFQNEAQLEKSRLLSDRFSAERPKGSFSTLEIQRTEQGDSAMYLCASSPGTATNQPQHFGDGTRLSIL.

This clonotype occurred many times. The chain has TRBV5-5 and TRBJ1-1, with 7 bases fitting TRBD1. Germline loops: CDR1 SGHKS, CDR2 YYEKEE (reference sequence). Losses at the gene ends were 3 bases for V and 4 bases for J; bases not matched to a gene: 6. The CDR3 sequence is 14 residues long. CDR3 protein: CASSSGAGGTEAFF. CDR3 bases: TGTGCCAGCAGCTCCGGGGCAGGGGGCACTGAAGCTTTCTTT.

This clonotype has at least ten counts. The chain has TRBV7-2 and TRBJ2-7; a weak D match, TRBD1 (6 bases). Germline CDR1 SGHTA, CDR2 FQGNSA. This CDR3 has 14 residues. Trimming removed 5 bases from V and 4 bases from J, with 15 bases in between. In nucleotides, the CDR3 is TGTGCCAGCAGCCCCCTCTTGGGGGCTTACGAGCAGTACTTC. This sequence encodes CASSPLLGAYEQYF.

The table lists this clonotype with many counts. The chain is built from TRBV5-1 and TRBJ2-7, with TRBD1 matching over 7 bases. Losses at the gene ends were 4 bases for V and 3 bases for J; bases not matched to a gene: 10. Germline V lookup: CDR1 SGHRS, CDR2 YFSETQ. The CDR3 length is 15 residues. In nucleotides, the CDR3 is TGCGCCAGCAGCCAAACGACAGGGCAGATCTACGAGCAGTACTTC. Its protein product is CASSQTTGQIYEQYF.

The V and J genes are TRBV29-1 and TRBJ2-7; D tentatively reads TRBD1 or TRBD2 (5 bases each). Germline V gene lookup returns CDR1 SQVTM and CDR2 ANQGSEA. This CDR3 has 14 amino acids. Trimming took off 1 base at V and 0 bases at J, with 10 bases between the two ends. CDR3 sequence (DNA): TGCAGCGTTGAAGTCCGGGGCTACTCCTACGAGCAGTACTTC. Amino acids: CSVEVRGYSYEQYF.

About this clonotype itself: A much larger clone sits a single nucleotide away, making a read error possible. V usage is TRBV5-5 and J usage is TRBJ2-2, with no clear D. The CDR3 consists of 12 residues. Germline CDR1 reads SGHKS; CDR2 reads YYEKEE (reference sequence). In DNA, the CDR3 is TGTGCCGGCAGTCCCCCCACCCGGGAGCTGTTTTTT. It is translated as CAGSPPTRELFF.

This clonotype has ten or more counts. The chain carries TRBV7-9 and TRBJ2-7, with D possibly being TRBD1 (6 bases). Trimming left V 5 bases short and J 8 bases short, with 22 bases between. Germline CDR1 and CDR2: SEHNR and FQNEAQ (reference sequence). The length of the CDR3 is 15 residues. The CDR3 here is CASSLPSGAQRKQYF. As DNA, the CDR3 is TGTGCCAGCAGCCTGCCTTCAGGGGCCCAAAGGAAGCAGTACTTC. Together with reference TRBV7-9 and TRBJ2-7, the CDR3 gives the full variable domain: DTGVSQNPRHKITKRGQNVTFRCDPISEHNRLYWYRQTLGQGPEFLTYFQNEAQLEKSRLLSDRFSAERPKGSFSTLEIQRTEQGDSAMYLCASSLPSGAQRKQYFGPGTRLTVT.

This clonotype was seen at least ten times. The genes are TRBV6-4 and TRBJ2-7; D uncertain. CDR1 is MRHNA and CDR2 is SNTAGT in the germline V gene. The CDR3 has 18 residues. The V end lost 0 bases, the J end lost 0 bases, and 18 bases lay between the germline ends. Here the CDR3 reads CASSDSIPITILSYEQYF. The CDR3 region has the DNA TGTGCCAGCAGTGACTCAATTCCAATCACCATACTCTCCTACGAGCAGTACTTC.

This clonotype was detected many times. The CDR3, as DNA: TGTGCCAGCAGCTTAGGACAGACGAACACCGGGGAGCTGTTTTTT. Amino acid sequence: CASSLGQTNTGELFF. The chain combines TRBV7-9 with TRBJ2-2; TRBD1 might be the D (5 bases). Deletions cut 1 base from V and 0 bases from J, with 6 bases between. The germline V gene has CDR1 SEHNR and CDR2 FQNEAQ (reference sequence). The CDR3 consists of 15 residues. Filled out from reference TRBV7-9 and TRBJ2-2, the complete variable domain reads DTGVSQNPRHKITKRGQNVTFRCDPISEHNRLYWYRQTLGQGPEFLTYFQNEAQLEKSRLLSDRFSAERPKGSFSTLEIQRTEQGDSAMYLCASSLGQTNTGELFFGEGSRLTVL.

The chain employs TRBV4-3 and TRBJ1-1, with a tentative D call TRBD1 (6 bases). Looked up from germline, CDR1 is LGHNA and CDR2 is YSLEER. V was pared by 0 bases and J by 5 bases, with 13 bases between. This CDR3 has 15 amino acids. CDR3 bases: TGCGCCAGCAGCCAAGATTCGAGCAGGGGTACTGAAGCTTTCTTT. Translated, it gives CASSQDSSRGTEAFF.

The chain combines TRBV10-2 with TRBJ2-5, with D possibly being TRBD2 (6 bases). V was clipped by 0 bases and J by 5 bases, with 10 bases between them. The length of the CDR3 is 14 residues. CDR1 and CDR2 from the germline V gene are WSHSY and SAAADI. The chain's CDR3 is CASSESRLAETQYF. The CDR3 DNA is TGCGCCAGCAGTGAGTCAAGGCTAGCGGAGACCCAGTACTTC.

This clonotype was seen a handful of times. The gene calls are TRBV7-9 and TRBJ2-1; 13 bases match TRBD2. The V gene's germline CDR1 is SEHNR and CDR2 FQNEAQ (reference sequence). V trimming: 11 bases; J trimming: 3 bases; junction bases outside the gene matches: 13. The CDR3 runs to 17 residues. As DNA, the CDR3 is TGTGCCCATAATTCCCCAGGGACTAGCGGGGTCTACAATGAGCAGTTCTTC. Residues: CAHNSPGTSGVYNEQFF.

This clonotype was observed many times. This chain uses TRBV6-2 or TRBV6-3 with TRBJ2-3; 10 bases line up with TRBD2. This CDR3 has 15 amino acids. The J segment lost 2 bases and the V segment lost 6 bases, leaving 5 bases of the junction unmatched. Germline CDR1 and CDR2: MNHEY and SVGEGT. The CDR3 bases are TGTGCCAGCAGCCTAGCGGGGGCTCTCACAGATACGCAGTATTTT. Protein product: CASSLAGALTDTQYF.

The chain links TRBV14 to TRBJ2-2; D is possibly TRBD2 (6 bases). The CDR3 loop spans 16 amino acids. V lost 0 bases and J lost 6, with 14 bases in between. The germline CDR1 and CDR2 sequences are SGHDN and FVKESK. CDR3 bases: TGTGCCAGCAGCCAAGATAGGGGACTTAGCGCCGGGGAGCTGTTTTTT. Protein sequence: CASSQDRGLSAGELFF. The variable domain in full, with the rest retrieved from reference TRBV14 and TRBJ2-2, is EAGVTQFPSHSVIEKGQTVTLRCDPISGHDNLYWYRRVMGKEIKFLLHFVKESKQDESGMPNNRFLAERTGGTYSTLKVQPAELEDSGVYFCASSQDRGLSAGELFFGEGSRLTVL.

In its sample, this clonotype was seen a few times. This chain connects TRBV29-1 to TRBJ2-7; TRBD2 agrees at 8 bases. J gave up 5 bases and V 5 bases, and 11 bases lay outside the gene matches. Germline lookup yields CDR1 SQVTM and CDR2 ANQGSEA. The CDR3 consists of 14 residues. The CDR3 DNA sequence: TGCAGCGTTACCCGGACTAGCAAACCACACGAGCAGTACTTC. Residues: CSVTRTSKPHEQYF.

This clonotype was seen more than once but under ten times. V gene TRBV7-2 combines with J gene TRBJ1-5; the match to TRBD1 covers 12 bases. Trimming took 1 base from V and 9 from J; bases not matched to a gene: 4. Germline CDR1 reads SGHTA; CDR2 reads FQGNSA. CDR3 length: 15 residues. CDR3 sequence reads: CASSLGGQGARPQHF. The CDR3 DNA reads TGTGCCAGCAGCTTAGGGGGACAGGGGGCTCGGCCCCAGCATTTT.

This clonotype has more than one count but fewer than ten. V gene TRBV24-1 combines with J gene TRBJ2-4, with a tentative D call TRBD1 (6 bases). V lost 4 bases to trimming and J lost 3 bases, with 15 bases between them. CDR3 length: 16 amino acids. Germline values: CDR1 KGHDR, CDR2 SFDVKD. The CDR3 is CATSEELGQRKNIQYF. CDR3 nucleotides: TGTGCCACCAGTGAGGAACTCGGACAGCGCAAAAACATTCAGTACTTC.

This clonotype was seen repeatedly, ten times or more. This chain joins TRBV7-6 and TRBJ2-5; 12 bases are shared with TRBD2. The ends lost 0 bases at V and 4 bases at J; junction bases unmatched: 6. Germline V gives CDR1 SGHVS, CDR2 FNYEAQ. CDR3 length: 17 residues. The CDR3: CASSLALAGGTRETQYF. The CDR3 bases are TGTGCCAGCAGCTTAGCGCTAGCGGGGGGGACGAGAGAGACCCAGTACTTC.

This clonotype was observed many times. The J gene is TRBJ2-3, the V gene TRBV6-4; 7 bases agree with TRBD1. The CDR3 spans 14 residues. Trimming at V came to 6 bases and at J to 9 bases, leaving 12 bases not matched to a gene. Looked up from germline, CDR1 is MRHNA and CDR2 is SNTAGT. The CDR3 coding sequence is TGTGCCAGCAGCCGGGACAGCCCGCCAGTCACGCAGTATTTT. Translated: CASSRDSPPVTQYF.

This clonotype was seen ten or more times. The chain uses TRBV27 and TRBJ2-1; D unresolved. Germline CDR1 reads MNHEY; CDR2 reads SMNVEV (reference sequence). Trimming took 6 bases from V and 6 from J, leaving 15 bases between them. The CDR3 is made up of 14 amino acids. The CDR3 sequence is CASSRLGVGNEQFF. The DNA for the CDR3 is TGTGCCAGCAGCCGTCTTGGAGTCGGCAATGAGCAGTTCTTC.

The table lists this clonotype with many counts. V usage is TRBV20-1 and J usage is TRBJ2-5; no definite D call. Germline-derived CDR1 and CDR2 are DFQATT and SNEGSKA (reference sequence). The CDR3 extends over 14 amino acids. The ends were cut back, 2 bases at V and 2 bases at J, with 12 bases in the middle. CDR3 region: CSARSWHQQETQYF. CDR3 coding DNA: TGCAGTGCTAGATCATGGCACCAACAAGAGACCCAGTACTTC.